This T cell receptor (beta chain) was recorded in a study of cytomegalovirus exposure and HLA in healthy donors (dated by TCRdb to about 2017). About the study as a whole: In an earlier analysis of about 560 of the donors, less than 350 Gb of sequence data and approximately 100 million unique TCR beta sequences from 180 million or so T cells were reported. An early release covering roughly 640 HLA-typed donors comprised approximately 300 gigabases of sequencing data and around 85 million unique TCR sequences. The genetic ancestry cluster associated with self-reported Caucasian donors included 80% to 90% of the roughly 410 genotyped donors. The study was designed to test whether signatures of past pathogen exposure could be identified by cataloging public T cell receptors. The study profiled the T cell repertoires of hundreds of subjects by immunosequencing and related them to cytomegalovirus serostatus. Along with the approximately 620-subject first cohort, a separate validation cohort of over a hundred different subjects was used. To predict cytomegalovirus infection status, the study combined high-throughput TCR immunosequencing, statistical association of individual TCRs with disease status, and machine learning. To study patterns of TCR occurrence, a later analysis re-analyzed previously published TCR beta repertoires from 666 donors and added high-resolution HLA genotyping. In the later analysis, no new phenotypic data were used to find candidate immune exposures; instead, reliance was placed on TCR beta sequences and their occurrence across donors. An earlier analysis of around 540 of the donors applied high-throughput TCR beta sequencing to assess whether each TCR beta V gene segment acted as functional or pseudogenic. Donor age, sex, ethnicity and CMV serostatus were collected together with the repertoire data. Genome-wide SNP genotypes for about three fifths of the roughly 670 donors were used in a later genetic analysis, which treated that subset as a discovery cohort. Every discovery cohort repertoire had been produced on one sequencing platform. Both class I and class II loci were covered by HLA typing, at four-digit resolution. Typing coverage differed by locus: A, B, C, DRB1 and DQB1 were typed in roughly 629-630 donors, DQA1 in about 560, DPA1 in nearly 610, and DPB1 in 450 to 490. Four to six DR-DQ haplotypes were handled as single units for association and clustering, since linkage in the cohort was strong. On average, around 240,000 unique TCR beta nucleotide sequences were sequenced per donor among 398 genotyped donors of the cohort, with 15% to 20% of those sequences being non-productive.

In the case of this clone: Its binding antigen is unknown. It has no much larger one-base neighbor in the sample; base qualities were not kept.

Summary of the overall study and its limitations: Broadly in line with IMGT annotations, most TCR beta V segments showed up in productive rearrangements about 90% or about 30% of the time in an earlier analysis of a few hundred of the donors. A later genetic analysis associated a missense DCLRE1C variant with V-gene and J-gene trimming of TCR beta chains, and an independent cohort replicated the association. Some IMGT-functional V segments, including TRBV6-2 and TRBV6-3, could not be distinguished by the 87-base-pair reads and were therefore excluded. The classifier was reported to diagnose cytomegalovirus status with high specificity and sensitivity in both the original cohort and the validation cohort. A later analysis found that most CMV-associated TCR beta chains appeared HLA-restricted, with HLA associations seemingly driven largely by CMV exposure. This cohort had only TCR beta chains sequenced, and the lack of alpha or paired-chain data limited which features could be detected. In the study, around 160 TCR beta chains were listed as associated with cytomegalovirus. Because some donors lacked HLA typing at each locus, the association tests relied only on the typed subset. While some public TCRs were present in many individuals, most TCR sequences turned up only very rarely across donors. A further reported finding was that TCR beta sequences accurately predicted the HLA-A and HLA-B alleles for most subjects in the first cohort. In a later analysis, HLA-associated TCR beta chains were found to be more clonally expanded and to have lower generation probabilities than equally common non-associated chains. Roughly uniform sequencing depth across donors was assumed in presence/absence analyses, although this assumption may not hold. According to a later analysis, parvovirus B19, influenza, CMV and Epstein-Barr virus appeared linked to several top co-occurrence clusters. In vitro tests confirmed that three of the cytomegalovirus-associated TCR beta chains recognize cytomegalovirus antigens. Linkage disequilibrium might explain the correlated functional status among segregating V segments, but an unknown experimental factor could not be excluded. A later analysis associated 16,951 TCR beta sequences with specific HLA alleles at a false discovery rate of 0.05. CMV serostatus was the only immune exposure information available for the cohort. The sequencing pipeline was judged likely to have produced a cluster of highly shared sequence variants as a technical artifact. The authors suggested that the approach could potentially be extended to other disease states and immunological phenotypes. In a later genetic analysis, fewer N-insertions in productive TCRs were reported among donors in an Asian-associated ancestry cluster than the roughly 700-donor mean. Because counts were too low, 15 to 20 rarely observed V segments, including chromosome 9 orphons, were left out of the earlier analysis of over 550 of the donors. When HLA alleles, especially DR and DQ, strongly co-occurred, TCR associations were difficult to assign to individual alleles. In a later analysis, the rate of TCR association differed among HLA loci, with DRB1 alleles having the most associated TCRs and HLA-C alleles having the fewest.

The cohort consisted of 666 healthy bone marrow donors. At the time of sampling, every cohort member was nominally healthy, though immune exposures that went unrecorded were likely present. The donor tested CMV seronegative and was one of the 352 seronegative cohort members. Each donor provided a peripheral blood sample, and peripheral blood mononuclear cells were used for TCR beta sequencing. The Qiagen DNeasy Blood Extraction Kit was used to extract genomic DNA from the blood cell samples. Counted from cysteine to phenylalanine, this CDR3 has 15 amino acids. The DNA shown is the 45-base CDR3, in frame from base 1. The germline V gene sets CDR1 to SGDLS and CDR2 to YYNGEE. Compared with germline, V lacks 0 bases and J lacks 0 bases; bases without a gene match: 0. The library came from the immunoSEQ multiplex PCR assay. A mixture of 60 forward primers for TCR Vbeta segments and 13 reverse primers for TCR Jbeta segments was used in the multiplex PCR. The CDR3 region of rearranged TCR beta genes was amplified from genomic DNA by a multiplex PCR assay. On the Illumina HiSeq System, the amplified TCR beta libraries were sequenced as 87-base-pair reads. The paper's data handling went like this. A later analysis tallied about 77 million unique TCR beta chains across the 666 repertoires, and 10 million to 11 million of those chains were shared by two or more donors. A nearest-neighbor algorithm error-corrected the raw reads and collapsed the reads into unique sequences, merging closely related sequences to remove PCR and sequencing errors. Alignment of CDR3 sequences to IMGT reference sequences was used to assign V, D and J gene segments. For a sequence to be retained, a match of at least six nucleotides was required to both a V gene segment and a J gene segment. A rearrangement was called productive if the CDR3 had no stop codons and remained in frame with V and J, and every other rearrangement was called non-productive. CDR3 was defined according to IMGT convention as the region running from the second conserved V-encoded cysteine to the conserved J-encoded phenylalanine. The earlier analysis of a few hundred of the donors excluded any sequence lacking an unambiguous match to a single V gene segment. An earlier analysis of several hundred of the donors called V segments functional above 56.7% productive rearrangements and segregating when the between-donor standard deviation exceeded 5%. A statistical classification framework was developed to diagnose cytomegalovirus status using the catalog of TCR beta chain sequences. In a later analysis, V and J genes were assigned by comparing TCR nucleotide sequences against IMGT/GENE-DB human TR gene sequences. Using the TCRdist pipeline, a later analysis assigned CDR3 sequences along with most-parsimonious VDJ recombination scenarios. In a later analysis, every TCR beta chain was defined by the combination of its CDR3 amino acid sequence and its V-gene family, and reads without a unique V-gene family were dropped. A later analysis removed nearly 600 highly shared, low-generation-probability nucleotide sequences to deal with suspected cross-contamination and a sequencing artifact. A later analysis calculated a clonal expansion index for each public chain from normalized within-repertoire ranks of inferred template counts. A later analysis computed generation probabilities with a VDJ recombination model fitted to out-of-frame rearrangements, and checked the results against IGoR. Hypergeometric tests were used in a later analysis to score TCR-TCR, TCR-HLA and TCR-CMV co-occurrence, with a repertoire-size bias correction applied to the TCR pairs. False discovery rates were estimated in a later analysis by permuting HLA or CMV assignments 20 times. A later analysis grouped co-occurring TCRs with DBSCAN, adding TCRdist sequence similarity when clustering within HLA-allele-positive subsets. Co-occurrence clustering excluded repertoires with fewer than 30,000 or more than 120,000 public chains, plus five with anomalous nucleotide sharing. As stored in TCRdb, this immuneACCESS dataset retains in-frame rearrangements with V and J assigned. A fraction of the clones does not appear; measured against another copy, unresolved V genes explain less than half of the discrepancy, and the remainder lacks a known reason. For V, J and clone size, that table is used; D and trimming come from the DNA. Across this sample there are over 100,000 clones, with almost 75% seen only once. The top ten clones comprise over 7.5% of the sample.

The sequence is built from TRBV9 and TRBJ1-5; 7 central nucleotides agree with TRBD1. The receptor's source is a man aged 35 to 55 in good health and CMV-seronegative. The sample was PBMCs. The CDR3 sequence is CASSVEGASNQPQHF. The nucleotide sequence reads as follows: TGTGCCAGCAGCGTAGAGGGGGCTAGCAATCAGCCCCAGCATTTT.